The clone carrying this T cell receptor (beta chain) was seen more than once but under ten times. The antigen remains unidentified. The entry originates in a study of Ad26.COV2.S vaccination and SARS-CoV-2 variants. Findings of the study overall: Total T cell responses were possibly underestimated by TCR breadth and depth analyses.

The treatment: around 19 received Ad26.COV2.S at low or high dose, single or two shots; 5 received placebo; per-sample allocation not given. Each sample was drawn 63 days after the first injection (of vaccine or placebo). Within Boston, the person who donated was an adult of 18-55 years. Data came from immunoSEQ multiplex PCR; TCRdb stores just in-frame clones and leaves some out. The profile shows 430,000 or so clones, about 93% of them singletons. The CDR3 extends over 11 amino acids. V was cut by 4 bases and J by 2 bases, with 2 bases left in between. Looked up from germline, CDR1 is MNHEY and CDR2 is SVGAGI.

The material was peripheral blood, obtained in a trial of Ad26.COV2.S vaccine versus placebo. The chain links TRBV6-5 to TRBJ1-1; D uncertain. This TCR was sampled from a person aged 18-65 years who received the Ad26.COV2.S COVID-19 vaccine or a placebo. The CDR3 DNA reads TGTGCCAGCAGTTCCAACACTGAAGCTTTCTTT. The encoded protein is CASSSNTEAFF.